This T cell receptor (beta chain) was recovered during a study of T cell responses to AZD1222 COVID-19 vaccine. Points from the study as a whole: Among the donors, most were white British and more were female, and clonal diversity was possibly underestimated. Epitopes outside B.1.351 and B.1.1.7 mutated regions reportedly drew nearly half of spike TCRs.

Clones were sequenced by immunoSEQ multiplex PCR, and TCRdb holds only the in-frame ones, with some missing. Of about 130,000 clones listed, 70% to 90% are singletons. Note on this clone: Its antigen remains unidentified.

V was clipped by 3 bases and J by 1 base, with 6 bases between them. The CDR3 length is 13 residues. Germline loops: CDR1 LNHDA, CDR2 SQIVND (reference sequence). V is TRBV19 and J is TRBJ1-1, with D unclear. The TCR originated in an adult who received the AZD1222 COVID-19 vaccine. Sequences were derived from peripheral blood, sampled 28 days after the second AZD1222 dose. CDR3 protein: CASSMEENTEAFF. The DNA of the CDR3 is TGTGCCAGTAGTATGGAAGAGAACACTGAAGCTTTCTTT.